This T cell receptor beta chain was recovered during a study of blood T cell repertoires in COVID-19 (dated by TCRdb to the early 2020s). Study-wide context: Samples covering the acute and convalescent phases of COVID-19 were provided by collaborators in the United States, Italy and Spain. The prospective study material was composed of cDNA or gDNA derived from T cells, B-cell-depleted T cells, or PBMCs. Subjects who had been exposed to COVID-19, were actively infected with it, or had recovered from it provided the deeply sampled blood TCRbeta repertoires that made up the dataset. The repertoires were released in a freely available public database intended as a resource for research on the immune response to SARS-CoV-2. The samples were drawn from two sources: the first 160 participants of the ongoing ImmuneRACE study, and 1,000 to 1,500 subjects contributed by 6 global collaborators. Nearly every sample came with metadata listing a de-identified subject ID, COVID-19 status, age in years and sex. HLA class I and class II types, where available, came from metadata supplied by the sample provider rather than from assay-based typing.

TCRbeta CDR3 regions were amplified from genomic DNA by means of the immunoSEQ Assay, a bias-controlled multiplex PCR. The authors' analysis ran thus. The number of nucleated cells in each sample was estimated by amplification of reference gene primers within the assay. To quantify the absolute abundance of each unique TCRbeta CDR3 rearrangement, sequence reads were collapsed and filtered. For each sample, productive Simpson clonality was calculated as the square root of Simpson's diversity index over productive rearrangements. Sourced from immuneACCESS, this table was stored by TCRdb with only in-frame sequences that have V and J called. A share of the clones is absent; for the studies checked, an unresolved V gene accounts for under half, and the remainder has no known explanation. D and trimming were read from the DNA, whereas the V and J calls and clone size are those reported in that table. The sample table lists some 270,000 clones, over 75% of them with a count of one. The ten top clones hold around 4.5% of the sample.

With regard to this clone: The target of this receptor is not known. The input lacks base qualities; no much larger clone sits a single base away.

In the prospective study, participants were about 18 to 89 years old, resided in about two dozen geographic areas of the United States, and were enrolled through a virtual design. In the prospective study, cohorts were assigned on the basis of participant-reported clinical history obtained from a screening survey and a study questionnaire. For ImmuneRACE Cohort 3, a participant was defined as recovered based on two consecutive negative NP/OP PCR tests, clearance by a healthcare professional, or resolution of symptoms. In the prospective study, whole blood, serum and a nasopharyngeal or oropharyngeal swab were collected from each participant by mobile phlebotomists. Over a roughly 2-month period, participants in the prospective study had the option of providing additional blood draws and questionnaires. Blood samples from the prospective study were shipped frozen or at room temperature prior to DNA extraction.

Clipping removes 2 bases from V and 7 bases from J, with 7 as the unmatched junction base count. From a lookup of the germline V gene (reference sequence), CDR1 and CDR2 are LGHDT and YNNKEL. The CDR3 spans 14 residues, from the cysteine through the phenylalanine. The only DNA kept is the CDR3, 42 bases in frame from the first base. The paper as a whole reports these results and caveats: The amount of clinical and demographic metadata varied by source and participant and was provided uncurated.

The V and J segments used are TRBV3-1 (or the pseudogene TRBV3-2) and TRBJ2-5; 7 junctional bases match TRBD2. Sample: PBMCs or T cells enriched from blood (not recorded which). The receptor's source is a woman aged 30 to 39 who had recovered from COVID-19. In nucleotide form, the sequence is TGTGCCAGCAGCCAACCTAGCGGTGGGGGGACCCAGTACTTC. This translates into CASSQPSGGGTQYF.